This T cell receptor beta chain stems from a study of blood T cell repertoires in COVID-19. Study-level information: Whether acute or convalescent, the COVID-19 samples came from the United States, Italy and Spain.

Germline CDR1 reads MNHNY; CDR2 reads SVGAGI (reference sequence). Trimming removed 0 bases from V and 10 bases from J, with 10 bases in between. The CDR3 runs to 13 residues. Sequencing was performed with immunoSEQ multiplex PCR; in TCRdb, only in-frame clones are kept and a portion is missing. The sample has 72,000 or so clones; approximately 85% are singletons. The rearrangement links TRBV6-6 to TRBJ1-5; D not resolved. This TCR was recovered from a woman older than 75 with active or convalescent COVID-19. The specimen was peripheral blood. As DNA, the CDR3 is TGTGCCAGCAGTTACTCTTCCGGGAATCCCCAGCATTTT. Its translation is CASSYSSGNPQHF.